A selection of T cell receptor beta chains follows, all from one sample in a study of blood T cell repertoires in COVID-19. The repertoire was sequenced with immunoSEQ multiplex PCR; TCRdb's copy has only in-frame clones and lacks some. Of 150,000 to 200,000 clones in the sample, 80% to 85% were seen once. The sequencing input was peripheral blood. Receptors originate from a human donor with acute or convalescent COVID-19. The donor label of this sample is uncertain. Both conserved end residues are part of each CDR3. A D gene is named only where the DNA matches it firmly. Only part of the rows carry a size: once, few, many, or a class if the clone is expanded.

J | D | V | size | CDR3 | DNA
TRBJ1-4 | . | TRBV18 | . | CASSRSGGEKLFF | TGTGCCAGCTCACGAAGCGGGGGCGAAAAACTGTTTTTT
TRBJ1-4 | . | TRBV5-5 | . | CASSALEAAWEKLFF | TGTGCCAGCAGCGCACTGGAGGCAGCGTGGGAAAAACTGTTTTTT
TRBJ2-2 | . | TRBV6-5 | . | CASTQDSQYTGELFF | TGTGCCAGCACCCAGGACTCTCAATACACCGGGGAGCTGTTTTTT
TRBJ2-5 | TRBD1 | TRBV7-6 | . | CASSLTGAGETQYF | TGTGCCAGCAGCTTGACAGGGGCTGGGGAGACCCAGTACTTC
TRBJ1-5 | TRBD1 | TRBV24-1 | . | CATSDSRDRGGGNQPQHF | TGTGCCACCAGTGATTCCCGGGACAGGGGAGGGGGCAATCAGCCCCAGCATTTT
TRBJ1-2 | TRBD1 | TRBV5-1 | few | CASSQRSTGEGYTF | TGCGCCAGCAGCCAAAGGTCGACAGGGGAAGGCTACACCTTC
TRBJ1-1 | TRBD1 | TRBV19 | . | CASSNRGRGPEAFF | TGTGCCAGTAGTAACAGGGGGCGGGGCCCTGAAGCTTTCTTT
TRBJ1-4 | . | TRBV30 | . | CAWSVMGPGATNEKLFF | TGTGCCTGGAGTGTAATGGGCCCAGGGGCAACTAATGAAAAACTGTTTTTT
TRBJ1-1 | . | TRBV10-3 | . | CAIRAHTGDLEAFF | TGTGCCATAAGGGCCCACACAGGTGACTTGGAAGCTTTCTTT
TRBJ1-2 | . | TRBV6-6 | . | CASSYSSTFYGYTF | TGTGCCAGCAGTTACTCGTCCACTTTTTATGGCTACACCTTC
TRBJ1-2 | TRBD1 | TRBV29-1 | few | CSVDTGGQDGYTF | TGCAGCGTTGATACAGGGGGCCAGGATGGCTACACCTTC
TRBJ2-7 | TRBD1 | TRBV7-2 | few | CASSRDRGEQYF | TGTGCCAGCAGCCGCGACAGGGGCGAGCAGTACTTC
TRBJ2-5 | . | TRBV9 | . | CASSVDGVGETQYF | TGTGCCAGCAGCGTAGACGGGGTTGGAGAGACCCAGTACTTC
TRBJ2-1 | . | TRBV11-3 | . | CASSPTTGYNEQFF | TGTGCCAGCAGCCCCACCACCGGGTACAATGAGCAGTTCTTC
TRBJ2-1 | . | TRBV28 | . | CAVHRAPHNEQFF | TGTGCCGTTCACAGGGCCCCCCACAATGAGCAGTTCTTC
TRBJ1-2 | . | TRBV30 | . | CAWSGGTGSYGYTF | TGTGCCTGGAGCGGGGGAACAGGTTCCTATGGCTACACCTTC
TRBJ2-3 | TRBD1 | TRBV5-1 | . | CASSLEYGQGGTDTQYF | TGCGCCAGCAGCTTGGAGTATGGACAGGGTGGAACAGATACGCAGTATTTT
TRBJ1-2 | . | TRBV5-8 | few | CASSLGRDTASYTF | TGTGCCAGCAGCTTGGGCCGGGACACGGCTAGCTACACCTTC
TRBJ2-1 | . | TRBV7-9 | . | CASSLGILNEQFF | TGTGCCAGCTCCCTCGGGATTCTTAATGAGCAGTTCTTC
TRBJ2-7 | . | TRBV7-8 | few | CASSRERYYEQYF | TGTGCCAGCAGTCGGGAACGATATTACGAGCAGTACTTC
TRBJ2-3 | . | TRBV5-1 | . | CASSTGGGDTQYF | TGCGCCAGCAGTACGGGGGGCGGAGATACGCAGTATTTT